The present TCR beta chain was sequenced within a study of control samples from healthy donors and cancer patients. This CDR3 region has 12 residues. V shed 6 bases and J 6 bases; nucleotides not matched to a gene: 3. Germline V CDR1 and CDR2: SNHLY, FYNNEI. Only in-frame clones appear in the TCRdb table, and some are missing; sequencing was by immunoSEQ multiplex PCR. The sample holds tens of thousands of clones, approximately 90% seen once. Sequencing used PBMCs. The receptor's source is a woman aged 35 to 49 with head and neck cancer. The V and J genes are TRBV2 and TRBJ1-2, with 8 bases lining up with TRBD1. CDR3 residues: CASSPTGDGYTF. The CDR3 nucleotides are TGTGCCAGCAGCCCGACAGGGGATGGCTACACCTTC.